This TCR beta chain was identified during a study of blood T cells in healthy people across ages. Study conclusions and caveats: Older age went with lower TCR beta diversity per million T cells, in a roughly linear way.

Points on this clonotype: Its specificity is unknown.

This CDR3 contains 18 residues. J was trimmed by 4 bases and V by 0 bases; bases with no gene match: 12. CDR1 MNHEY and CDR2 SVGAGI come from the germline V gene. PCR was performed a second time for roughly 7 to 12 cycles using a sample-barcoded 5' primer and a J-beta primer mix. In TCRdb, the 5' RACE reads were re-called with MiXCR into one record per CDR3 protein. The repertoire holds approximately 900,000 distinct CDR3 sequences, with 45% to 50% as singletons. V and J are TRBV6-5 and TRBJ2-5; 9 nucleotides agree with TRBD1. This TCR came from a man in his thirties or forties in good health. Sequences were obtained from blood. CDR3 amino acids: CASSYSQDRGSSRETQYF. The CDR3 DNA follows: TGTGCCAGCAGTTACTCACAGGACAGGGGAAGCTCTCGAGAGACCCAGTACTTC.